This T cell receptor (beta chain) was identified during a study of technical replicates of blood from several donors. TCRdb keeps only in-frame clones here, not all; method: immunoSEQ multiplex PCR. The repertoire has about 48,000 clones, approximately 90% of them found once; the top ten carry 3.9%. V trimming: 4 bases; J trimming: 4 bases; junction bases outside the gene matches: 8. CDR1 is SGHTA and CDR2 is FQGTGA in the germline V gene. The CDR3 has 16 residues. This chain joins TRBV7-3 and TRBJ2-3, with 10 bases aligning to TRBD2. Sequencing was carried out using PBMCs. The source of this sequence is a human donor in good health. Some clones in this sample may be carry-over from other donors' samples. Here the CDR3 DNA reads TGTGCCAGCAGCTCCTACAGCGGGGGGGTCTCAGATACGCAGTATTTT. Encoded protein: CASSSYSGGVSDTQYF.